This TCR beta chain was identified during a study of cytomegalovirus exposure and HLA in healthy donors. The primer mix had 60 Vbeta and 13 Jbeta primers. The repertoire was sequenced with immunoSEQ multiplex PCR; TCRdb's copy has only in-frame clones and lacks some. This sample's clone table lists around 140,000 clones. The study, taken as a whole, reports: Researchers catalogued approximately 170 TCR beta chains as cytomegalovirus-associated. In a later analysis, compared with equally common non-associated chains, HLA-associated beta chains were more expanded. Earlier analysis found most TCR beta V segments productive about 87% or about 30% of the time.

With 5 bases clipped from V and 12 bases from J, the junction kept 14 bases outside the gene matches. Germline values: CDR1 SGHTA, CDR2 FQGNSA. The CDR3 is 15 amino acids. Of note for this clone: Its target is unknown.

This clonotype was obtained from a young man in good health and CMV-seronegative. The sequenced sample was PBMCs. The chain couples TRBV7-2 to TRBJ2-1, with TRBD2 matching 9 bases. The CDR3 spells CASSPGGLAGVGQFF. CDR3 bases: TGTGCCAGCAGCCCCGGAGGTTTAGCGGGGGTGGGGCAGTTCTTC.